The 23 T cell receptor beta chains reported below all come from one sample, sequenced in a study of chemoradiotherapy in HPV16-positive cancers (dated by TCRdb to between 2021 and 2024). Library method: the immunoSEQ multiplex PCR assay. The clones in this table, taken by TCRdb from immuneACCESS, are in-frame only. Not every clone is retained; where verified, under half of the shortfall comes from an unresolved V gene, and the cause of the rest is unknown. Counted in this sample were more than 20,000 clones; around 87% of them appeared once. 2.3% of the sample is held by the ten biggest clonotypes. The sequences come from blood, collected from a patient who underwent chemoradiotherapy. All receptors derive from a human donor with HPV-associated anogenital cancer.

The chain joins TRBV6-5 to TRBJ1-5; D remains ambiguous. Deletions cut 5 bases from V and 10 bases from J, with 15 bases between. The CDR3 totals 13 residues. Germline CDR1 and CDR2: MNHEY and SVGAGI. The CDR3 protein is CASSRSQETPQHF. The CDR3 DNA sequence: TGTGCCAGCAGTAGGAGCCAGGAGACTCCCCAGCATTTT.

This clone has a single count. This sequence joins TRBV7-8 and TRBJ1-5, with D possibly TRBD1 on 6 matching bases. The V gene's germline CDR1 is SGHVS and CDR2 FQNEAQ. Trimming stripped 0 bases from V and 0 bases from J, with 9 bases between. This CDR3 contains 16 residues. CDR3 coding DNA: TGTGCCAGCAGCTTAGCGAACAGGGCTAGCAATCAGCCCCAGCATTTT. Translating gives CASSLANRASNQPQHF.

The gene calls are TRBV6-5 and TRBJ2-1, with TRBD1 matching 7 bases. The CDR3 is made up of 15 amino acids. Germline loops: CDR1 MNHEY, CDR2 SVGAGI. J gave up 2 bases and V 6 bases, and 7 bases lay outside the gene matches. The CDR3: CASSRDRAPYNEQFF. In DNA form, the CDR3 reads TGTGCCAGCAGCCGAGACAGGGCACCCTACAATGAGCAGTTCTTC.

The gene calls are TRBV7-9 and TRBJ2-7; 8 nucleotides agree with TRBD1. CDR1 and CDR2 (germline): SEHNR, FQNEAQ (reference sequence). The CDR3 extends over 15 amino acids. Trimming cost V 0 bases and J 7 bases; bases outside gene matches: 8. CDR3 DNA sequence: TGTGCCAGCAGCTTAGCGGGACAGGCGGCTGGAGAGCAGTACTTC. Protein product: CASSLAGQAAGEQYF.

CDR3 bases: TGTGCCAGCAACGAAGCGGGGGGGAACTCCTACGAGCAGTACTTC. As protein: CASNEAGGNSYEQYF. The rearrangement joins TRBV7-2 to TRBJ2-7, with 10 positions matching TRBD2. Germline lookup yields CDR1 SGHTA and CDR2 FQGNSA. V lost 7 bases to trimming and J lost 0 bases; unmatched junction nucleotides: 6. The CDR3 extends over 15 amino acids.

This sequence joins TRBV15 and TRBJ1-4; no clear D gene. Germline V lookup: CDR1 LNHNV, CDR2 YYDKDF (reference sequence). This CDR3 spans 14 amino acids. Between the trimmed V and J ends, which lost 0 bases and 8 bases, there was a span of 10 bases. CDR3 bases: TGTGCCACCAGCAGAGATACCGGGTGGGAAAAACTGTTTTTT. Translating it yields CATSRDTGWEKLFF. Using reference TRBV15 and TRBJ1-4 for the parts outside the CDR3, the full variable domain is DAMVIQNPRYQVTQFGKPVTLSCSQTLNHNVMYWYQQKSSQAPKLLFHYYDKDFNNEADTPDNFQSRRPNTSFCFLDIRSPGLGDTAMYLCATSRDTGWEKLFFGSGTQLSVL.

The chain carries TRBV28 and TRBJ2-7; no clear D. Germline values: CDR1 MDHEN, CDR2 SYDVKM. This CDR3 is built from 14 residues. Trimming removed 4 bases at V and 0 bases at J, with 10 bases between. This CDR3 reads CASSWGDRSYEQYF. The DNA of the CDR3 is TGTGCCAGCAGTTGGGGTGATCGCTCCTACGAGCAGTACTTC.

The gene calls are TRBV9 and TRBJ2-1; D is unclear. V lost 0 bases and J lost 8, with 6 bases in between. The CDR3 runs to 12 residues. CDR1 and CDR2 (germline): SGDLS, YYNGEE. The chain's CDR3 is CASSVGGYEQFF. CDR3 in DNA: TGTGCCAGCAGCGTAGGAGGCTATGAGCAGTTCTTC.

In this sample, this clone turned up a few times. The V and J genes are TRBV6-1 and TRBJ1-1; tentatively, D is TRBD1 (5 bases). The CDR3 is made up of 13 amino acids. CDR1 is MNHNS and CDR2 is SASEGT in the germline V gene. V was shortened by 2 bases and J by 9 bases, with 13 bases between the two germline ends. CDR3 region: CASSEILQGQAFF. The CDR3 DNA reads TGTGCCAGCAGTGAAATTCTGCAGGGACAAGCTTTCTTT.

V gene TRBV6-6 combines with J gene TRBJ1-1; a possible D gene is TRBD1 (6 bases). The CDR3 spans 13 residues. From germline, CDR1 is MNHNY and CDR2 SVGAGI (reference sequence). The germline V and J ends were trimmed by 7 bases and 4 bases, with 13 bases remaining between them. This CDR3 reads CASNIQGSTEAFF. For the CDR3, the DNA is TGTGCCAGCAACATACAGGGTTCCACTGAAGCTTTCTTT.

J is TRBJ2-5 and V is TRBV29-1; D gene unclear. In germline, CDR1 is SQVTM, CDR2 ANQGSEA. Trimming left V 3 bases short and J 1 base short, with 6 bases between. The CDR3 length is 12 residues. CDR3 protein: CSVDSVQETQYF. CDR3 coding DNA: TGCAGCGTTGACAGCGTCCAAGAGACCCAGTACTTC.

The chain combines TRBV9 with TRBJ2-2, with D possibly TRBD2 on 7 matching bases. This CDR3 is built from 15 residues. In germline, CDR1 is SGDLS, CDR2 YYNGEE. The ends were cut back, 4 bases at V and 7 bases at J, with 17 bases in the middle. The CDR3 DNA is TGTGCCAGCAGCTCCCTAGGGGGGGTCCTCGGGGAGCTGTTTTTT. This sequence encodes CASSSLGGVLGELFF.

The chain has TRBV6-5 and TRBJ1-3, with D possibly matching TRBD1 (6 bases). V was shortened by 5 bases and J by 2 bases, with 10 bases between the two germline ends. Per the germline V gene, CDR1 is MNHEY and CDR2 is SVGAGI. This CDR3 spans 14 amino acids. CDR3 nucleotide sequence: TGTGCCAGCAGTCTGGGGGCTGCTGGAAACACCATATATTTT. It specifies CASSLGAAGNTIYF.

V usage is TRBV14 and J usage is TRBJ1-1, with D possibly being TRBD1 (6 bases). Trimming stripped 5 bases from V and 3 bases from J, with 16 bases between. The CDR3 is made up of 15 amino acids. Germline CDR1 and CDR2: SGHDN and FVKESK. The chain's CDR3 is CASSATGMGDTEAFF. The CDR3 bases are TGTGCCAGCAGCGCTACAGGGATGGGGGACACTGAAGCTTTCTTT.

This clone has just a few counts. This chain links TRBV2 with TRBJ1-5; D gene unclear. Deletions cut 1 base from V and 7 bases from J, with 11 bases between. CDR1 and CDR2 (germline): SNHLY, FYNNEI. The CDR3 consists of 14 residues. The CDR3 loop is CASSEGGKRQPQHF. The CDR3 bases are TGTGCCAGCAGTGAAGGCGGGAAAAGGCAGCCCCAGCATTTT. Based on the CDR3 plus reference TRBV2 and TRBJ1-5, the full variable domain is EPEVTQTPSHQVTQMGQEVILRCVPISNHLYFYWYRQILGQKVEFLVSFYNNEISEKSEIFDDQFSVERPDGSNFTLKIRSTKLEDSAMYFCASSEGGKRQPQHFGDGTRLSIL.

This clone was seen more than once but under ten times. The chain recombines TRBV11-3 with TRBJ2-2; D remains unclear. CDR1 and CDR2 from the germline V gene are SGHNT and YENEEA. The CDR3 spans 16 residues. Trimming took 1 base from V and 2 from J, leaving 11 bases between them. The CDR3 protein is CASSLARQLNTGELFF. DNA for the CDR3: TGTGCCAGCAGCTTAGCCCGGCAGCTCAACACCGGGGAGCTGTTTTTT.

The CDR3 DNA reads TGTGCCAGCAGTGACTACTTTACGCAGTATTTT. Its protein is CASSDYFTQYF. The chain has TRBV6-4 and TRBJ2-3; no reliable D call. This CDR3 comprises 11 residues. V lost 1 base to trimming and J lost 8 bases, with 4 bases between them. Germline CDR1 is MRHNA and CDR2 is SNTAGT.

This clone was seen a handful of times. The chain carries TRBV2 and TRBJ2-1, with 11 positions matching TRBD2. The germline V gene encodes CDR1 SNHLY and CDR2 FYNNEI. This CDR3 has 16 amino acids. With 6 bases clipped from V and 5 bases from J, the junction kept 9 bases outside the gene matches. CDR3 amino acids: CASSDPTSGTDNEQFF. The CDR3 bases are TGTGCCAGCAGCGACCCGACTAGCGGGACGGACAATGAGCAGTTCTTC.

This CDR3 is CASQRETGAGYGYTF. CDR3 DNA: TGTGCCAGCCAGCGTGAAACAGGGGCTGGCTATGGCTACACCTTC. V is TRBV2 and J is TRBJ1-2; 7 bases are a match to TRBD1. This CDR3 contains 15 residues. V lost 8 bases and J lost 4; bases outside the gene matches: 13. Per the germline V gene, CDR1 is SNHLY and CDR2 is FYNNEI.

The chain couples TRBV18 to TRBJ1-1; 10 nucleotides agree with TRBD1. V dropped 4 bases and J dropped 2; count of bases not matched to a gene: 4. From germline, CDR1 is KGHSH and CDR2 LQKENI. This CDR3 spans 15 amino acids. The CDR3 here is CASSLRTGGNTEAFF. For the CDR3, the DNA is TGTGCCAGCTCACTTCGGACAGGGGGAAACACTGAAGCTTTCTTT.

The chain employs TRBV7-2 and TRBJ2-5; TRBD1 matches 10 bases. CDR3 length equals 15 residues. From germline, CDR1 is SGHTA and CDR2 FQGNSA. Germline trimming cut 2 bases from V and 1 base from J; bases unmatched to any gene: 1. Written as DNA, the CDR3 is TGTGCCAGCAGCTTATGGACAGGGGGCCAAGAGACCCAGTACTTC. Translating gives CASSLWTGGQETQYF.

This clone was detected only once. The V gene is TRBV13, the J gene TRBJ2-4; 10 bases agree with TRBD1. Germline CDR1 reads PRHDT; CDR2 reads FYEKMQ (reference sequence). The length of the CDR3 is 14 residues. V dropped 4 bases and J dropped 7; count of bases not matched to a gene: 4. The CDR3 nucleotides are TGTGCCAGCAGCTCACGGACAGGGGGGAACATTCAGTACTTC. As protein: CASSSRTGGNIQYF.

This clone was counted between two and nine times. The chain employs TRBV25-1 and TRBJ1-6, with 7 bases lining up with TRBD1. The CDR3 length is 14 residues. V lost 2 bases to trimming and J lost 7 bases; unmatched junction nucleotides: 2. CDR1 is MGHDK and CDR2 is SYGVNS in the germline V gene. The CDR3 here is CASSEPGGNSPLHF. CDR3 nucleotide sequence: TGTGCCAGCAGTGAACCAGGGGGAAATTCACCCCTCCACTTT.